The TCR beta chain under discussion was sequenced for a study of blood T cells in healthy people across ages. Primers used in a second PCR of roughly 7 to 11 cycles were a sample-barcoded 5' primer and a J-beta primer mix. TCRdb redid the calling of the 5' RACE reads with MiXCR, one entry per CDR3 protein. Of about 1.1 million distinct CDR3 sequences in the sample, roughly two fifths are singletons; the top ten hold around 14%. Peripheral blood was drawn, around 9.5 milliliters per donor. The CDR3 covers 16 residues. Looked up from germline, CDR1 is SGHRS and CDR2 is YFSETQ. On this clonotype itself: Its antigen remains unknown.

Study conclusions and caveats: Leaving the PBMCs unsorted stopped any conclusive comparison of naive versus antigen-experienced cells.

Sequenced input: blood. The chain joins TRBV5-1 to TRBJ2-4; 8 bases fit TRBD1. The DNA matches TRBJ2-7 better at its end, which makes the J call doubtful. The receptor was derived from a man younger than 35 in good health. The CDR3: CASSFANRGTTYEQYF. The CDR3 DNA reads TGCGCCAGCAGCTTTGCGAACAGGGGGACCACCTACGAGCAGTACTTC.